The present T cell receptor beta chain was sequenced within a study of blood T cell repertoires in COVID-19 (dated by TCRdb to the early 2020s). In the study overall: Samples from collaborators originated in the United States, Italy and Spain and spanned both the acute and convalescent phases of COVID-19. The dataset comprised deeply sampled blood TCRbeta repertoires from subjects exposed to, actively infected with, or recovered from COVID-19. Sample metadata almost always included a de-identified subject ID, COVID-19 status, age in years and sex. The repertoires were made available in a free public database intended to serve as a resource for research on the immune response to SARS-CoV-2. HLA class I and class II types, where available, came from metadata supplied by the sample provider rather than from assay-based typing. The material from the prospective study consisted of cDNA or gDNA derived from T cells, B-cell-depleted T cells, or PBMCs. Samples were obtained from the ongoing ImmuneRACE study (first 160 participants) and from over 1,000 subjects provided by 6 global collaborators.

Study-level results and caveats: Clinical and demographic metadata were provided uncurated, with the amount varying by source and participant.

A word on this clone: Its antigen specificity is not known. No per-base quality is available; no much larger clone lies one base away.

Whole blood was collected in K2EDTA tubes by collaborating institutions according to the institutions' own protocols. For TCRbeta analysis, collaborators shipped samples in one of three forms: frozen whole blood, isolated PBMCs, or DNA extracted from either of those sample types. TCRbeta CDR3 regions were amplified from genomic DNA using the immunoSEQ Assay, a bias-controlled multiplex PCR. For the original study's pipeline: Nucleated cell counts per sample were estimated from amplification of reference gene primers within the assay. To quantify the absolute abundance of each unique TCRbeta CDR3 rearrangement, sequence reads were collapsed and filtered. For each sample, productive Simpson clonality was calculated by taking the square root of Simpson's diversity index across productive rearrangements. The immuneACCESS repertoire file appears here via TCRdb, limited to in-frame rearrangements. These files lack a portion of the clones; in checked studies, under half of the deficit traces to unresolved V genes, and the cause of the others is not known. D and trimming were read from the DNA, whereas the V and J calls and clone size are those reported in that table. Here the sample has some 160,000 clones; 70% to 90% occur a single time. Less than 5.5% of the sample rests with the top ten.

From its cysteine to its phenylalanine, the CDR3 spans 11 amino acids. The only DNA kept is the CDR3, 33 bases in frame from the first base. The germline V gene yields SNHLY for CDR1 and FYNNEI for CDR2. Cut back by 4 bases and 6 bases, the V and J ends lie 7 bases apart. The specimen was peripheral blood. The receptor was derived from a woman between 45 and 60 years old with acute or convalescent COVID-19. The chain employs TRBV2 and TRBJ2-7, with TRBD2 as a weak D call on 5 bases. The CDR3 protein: CASSAAGEQYF. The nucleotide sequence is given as TGTGCCAGCAGTGCCGCGGGCGAGCAGTACTTC.